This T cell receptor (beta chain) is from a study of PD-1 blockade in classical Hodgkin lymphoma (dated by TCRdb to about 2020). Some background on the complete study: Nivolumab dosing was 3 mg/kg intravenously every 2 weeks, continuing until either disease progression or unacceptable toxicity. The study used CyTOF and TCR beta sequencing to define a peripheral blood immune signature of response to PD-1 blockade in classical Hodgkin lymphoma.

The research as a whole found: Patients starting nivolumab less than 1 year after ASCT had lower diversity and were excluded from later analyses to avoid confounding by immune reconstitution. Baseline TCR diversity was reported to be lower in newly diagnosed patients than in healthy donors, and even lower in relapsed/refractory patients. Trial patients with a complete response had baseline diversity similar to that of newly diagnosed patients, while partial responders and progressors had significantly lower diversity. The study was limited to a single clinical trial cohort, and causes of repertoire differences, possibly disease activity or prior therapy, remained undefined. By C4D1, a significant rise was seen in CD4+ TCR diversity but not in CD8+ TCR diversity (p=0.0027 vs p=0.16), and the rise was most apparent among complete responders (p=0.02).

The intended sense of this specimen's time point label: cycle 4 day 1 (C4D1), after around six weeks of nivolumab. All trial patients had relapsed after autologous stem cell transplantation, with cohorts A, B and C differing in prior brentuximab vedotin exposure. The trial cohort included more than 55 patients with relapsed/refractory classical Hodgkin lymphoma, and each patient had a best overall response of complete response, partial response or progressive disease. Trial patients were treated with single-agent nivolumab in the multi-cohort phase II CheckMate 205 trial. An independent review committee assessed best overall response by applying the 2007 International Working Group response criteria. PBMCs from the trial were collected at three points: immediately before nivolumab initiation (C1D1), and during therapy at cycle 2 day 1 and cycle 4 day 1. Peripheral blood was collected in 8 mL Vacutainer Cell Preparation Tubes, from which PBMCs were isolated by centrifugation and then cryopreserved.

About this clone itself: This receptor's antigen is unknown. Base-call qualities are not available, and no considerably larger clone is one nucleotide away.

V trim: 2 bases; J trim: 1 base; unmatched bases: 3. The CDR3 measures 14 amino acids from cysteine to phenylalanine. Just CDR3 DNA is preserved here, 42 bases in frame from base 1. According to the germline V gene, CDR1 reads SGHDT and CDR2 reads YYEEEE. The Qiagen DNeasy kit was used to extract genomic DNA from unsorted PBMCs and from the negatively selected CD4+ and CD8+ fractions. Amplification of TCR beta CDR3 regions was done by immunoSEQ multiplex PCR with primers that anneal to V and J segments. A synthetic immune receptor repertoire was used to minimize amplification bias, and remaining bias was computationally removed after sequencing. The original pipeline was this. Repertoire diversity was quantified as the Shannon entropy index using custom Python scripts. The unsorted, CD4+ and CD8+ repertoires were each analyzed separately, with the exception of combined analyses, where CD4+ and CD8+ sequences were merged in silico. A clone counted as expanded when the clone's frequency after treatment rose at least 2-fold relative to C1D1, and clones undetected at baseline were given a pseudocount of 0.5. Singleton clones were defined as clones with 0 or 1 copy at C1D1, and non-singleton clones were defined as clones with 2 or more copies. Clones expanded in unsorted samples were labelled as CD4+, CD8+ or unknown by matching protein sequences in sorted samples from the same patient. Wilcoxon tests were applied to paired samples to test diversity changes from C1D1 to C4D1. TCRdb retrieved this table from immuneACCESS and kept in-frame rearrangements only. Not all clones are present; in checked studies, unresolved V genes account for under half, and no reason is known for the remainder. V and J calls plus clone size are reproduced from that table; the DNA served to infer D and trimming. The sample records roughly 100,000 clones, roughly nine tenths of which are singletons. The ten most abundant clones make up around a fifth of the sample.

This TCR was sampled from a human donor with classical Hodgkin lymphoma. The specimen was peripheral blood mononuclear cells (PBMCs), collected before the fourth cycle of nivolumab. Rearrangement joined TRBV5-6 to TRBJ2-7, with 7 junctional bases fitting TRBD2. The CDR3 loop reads CASSLSGVSYEQYF. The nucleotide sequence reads TGTGCCAGCAGCTTAAGCGGGGTATCCTACGAGCAGTACTTC.